The 2 T cell receptor beta chains listed next were all sequenced from one sample in a study of T-cell reconstitution after alpha-beta-depleted transplantation in children. Construction of the TCRbeta library involved unique molecular identifiers. TCRdb re-analysed the PCR reads in MiXCR, keeping a single row per CDR3 protein. The sample contains over 400,000 distinct CDR3 sequences, around 12% of which appear only once. The sample consisted of PBMCs from the stem cell graft donor, taken from the stem cell graft. The receptors derive from a human donor who donated a stem cell graft to a child with combined immunodeficiency.

In its sample, this clonotype was seen many times. This chain joins TRBV5-1 and TRBJ2-1, with unresolved D. The germline CDR1 and CDR2 sequences are SGHRS and YFSETQ. This CDR3 comprises 15 residues. V gave up 1 base and J gave up 8 bases, with 16 bases separating them. This CDR3 is CASSLPKGRQDEQFF. CDR3 nucleotides: TGCGCCAGCAGCTTGCCGAAAGGACGTCAGGATGAGCAGTTCTTC. The full variable domain, its missing parts supplied by reference TRBV5-1 and TRBJ2-1, is KAGVTQTPRYLIKTRGQQVTLSCSPISGHRSVSWYQQTPGQGLQFLFEYFSETQRNKGNFPGRFSGRQFSNSRSEMNVSTLELGDSALYLCASSLPKGRQDEQFFGPGTRLTVL.

This chain links TRBV20-1 with TRBJ2-7, with TRBD2 as a possible D gene (6 bases). The V end lost 6 bases, the J end lost 1 base, and 16 bases lay between the germline ends. The CDR3 covers 14 residues. Germline V gene data show CDR1 as DFQATT and CDR2 as SNEGSKA (reference sequence). DNA for the CDR3: TGCAGTGCCAACTCCGGGACTCTGTCCTACGAGCAGTACTTC. It codes for CSANSGTLSYEQYF.